Below are 30 T cell receptor beta chains sequenced from a single sample in a study of T-cell memory formation after mild COVID-19. TCRdb analysed the 5' RACE reads with MiXCR anew, one entry per CDR3 protein. The sample lists 380,000 or so distinct CDR3 sequences, roughly an eighth occurring once. The sequenced sample was PBMCs or a T cell subset sorted from them (not recorded which). These TCRs come from a man younger than 35 who had mild COVID-19 (a few samples of this study predate the infection). Cell type and time point are not known.

The gene calls are TRBV20-1 and TRBJ2-5, with D perhaps TRBD2 (5 bases). The length of the CDR3 is 15 residues. With 5 bases removed from V and 1 base from J, the gap between germline ends came to 17 bases. Germline V CDR1 and CDR2: DFQATT, SNEGSKA (reference sequence). The CDR3 nucleotides read TGCAGTGCTCTACCCCTCCCCCGGGGCCAAGAGACCCAGTACTTC. Translation gives CSALPLPRGQETQYF.

This chain uses TRBV5-6 with TRBJ1-1; TRBD1 agrees at 8 bases. CDR1 and CDR2 from the germline V gene are SGHDT and YYEEEE. Unmatched junction bases numbered 5, after V lost 0 bases and J lost 7 bases. The CDR3 contains 14 residues. CDR3 nucleotides: TGTGCCAGCAGCTTGGCTCCCGACAGGGGTGAAGCTTTCTTT. It translates to CASSLAPDRGEAFF.

This chain uses TRBV7-2 with TRBJ1-3; D remains unclear. This CDR3 comprises 16 residues. V lost 1 base to trimming and J lost 3 bases, with 13 bases between them. CDR1 is SGHTA, CDR2 FQGNSA, per germline. DNA for the CDR3: TGTGCCAGCAGCTTAGTCCATAGTCTTTATGGAAACACCATATATTTT. It translates to CASSLVHSLYGNTIYF.

In its sample, this clonotype was seen many times. This CDR3 reads CASSAESGEVADTQYF. For the CDR3, the DNA is TGTGCCAGCAGCGCTGAATCAGGGGAGGTGGCAGATACGCAGTATTTT. The J gene is TRBJ2-3, the V gene TRBV9; the D gene could be TRBD1 or TRBD2 (6 bases each). The CDR3 sequence is 16 residues long. CDR1 is SGDLS, CDR2 YYNGEE, per germline. Trimming pared 3 bases from V and 4 bases from J, leaving 18 bases between.

This clonotype has only a few counts. In DNA form, the CDR3 reads TGTGCCAGCAGTTACTGTAAATCCCCCCGTTCCTACGAGCAGTACGTC. Encoded protein: CASSYCKSPRSYEQYV. The rearrangement joins TRBV6-7 to TRBJ2-7; no clear D. TRBV6-7 is labeled an ORF, and its function is uncertain. V shed 1 base and J shed 1 base, with 14 bases lying between them. The CDR3 totals 16 residues.

The gene calls are TRBV7-9 and TRBJ2-5; 11 nucleotides match TRBD1. This CDR3 is built from 18 residues. From germline, CDR1 is SEHNR and CDR2 FQNEAQ (reference sequence). After removal of 7 bases from V and 4 bases from J, the junction contained 17 bases not matched to a gene. CDR3 sequence: CASTHLEDRGLVRETQYF. The CDR3 nucleotides read TGTGCCAGCACCCATTTGGAGGACAGGGGGCTTGTAAGAGAGACCCAGTACTTC.

The chain couples TRBV5-1 to TRBJ2-2, with 9 positions matching TRBD2. CDR1 and CDR2 (germline): SGHRS, YFSETQ. The CDR3 is 16 amino acids. V trimming: 0 bases; J trimming: 1 base; junction bases outside the gene matches: 1. The CDR3 DNA reads TGCGCCAGCAGCTTGGGGACTAGCGAGAACACCGGGGAGCTGTTTTTT. Translation gives CASSLGTSENTGELFF.

This clonotype was observed a few times. The chain employs TRBV5-8 and TRBJ1-1; D gene ambiguous. Germline V gene lookup returns CDR1 SGHTS and CDR2 YDEGEE. The V end lost 4 bases, the J end lost 3 bases, and 10 bases lay between the germline ends. The CDR3 runs 13 residues. The CDR3 sequence is CASSLDKDTEAFF. The CDR3 DNA follows: TGTGCCAGCAGCCTAGATAAGGACACTGAAGCTTTCTTT.

The chain joins TRBV6-1 to TRBJ2-3, with a possible D match to TRBD2 (5 bases). The CDR3 is 15 residues long. Between the trimmed V and J ends, which lost 4 bases and 3 bases, there was a span of 14 bases. CDR1 and CDR2 (germline): MNHNS, SASEGT. The CDR3 DNA reads as TGTGCCAGCAGTGCCGAGGGAGTAGCGACAGATACGCAGTATTTT. Amino acid sequence: CASSAEGVATDTQYF.

The rearrangement links TRBV5-5 to TRBJ2-1, with D perhaps TRBD1 (6 bases). Trimming left V 3 bases short and J 2 bases short, with 9 bases between. Germline V gene lookup returns CDR1 SGHKS and CDR2 YYEKEE (reference sequence). The CDR3 has 14 residues. CDR3 residues: CASSYGQTYNEQFF. DNA of the CDR3: TGTGCCAGCAGCTATGGACAGACCTACAATGAGCAGTTCTTC.

The table lists this clonotype with a few counts. The rearrangement uses TRBV7-2 and TRBJ2-5; D ambiguous. The V end lost 5 bases, the J end lost 2 bases, and 9 bases lay between the germline ends. The CDR3 runs 13 residues. In germline, CDR1 is SGHTA, CDR2 FQGNSA. The CDR3 is CASSAGVQETQYF. The CDR3 coding sequence is TGTGCCAGCAGCGCTGGGGTACAAGAGACCCAGTACTTC.

A remark on this clonotype: This may come from a read error, since a much larger clone is one base off. The chain recombines TRBV7-2 with TRBJ2-3; 7 bases align to TRBD2. Germline values: CDR1 SGHTA, CDR2 FQGNSA. This CDR3 region has 14 residues. Germline trimming cut 2 bases from V and 3 bases from J; bases unmatched to any gene: 2. This CDR3 reads CASSLWGGTDTQYF. Written as DNA, the CDR3 is TGTGCCAGCAGCTTATGGGGGGGGACAGATACGCAGTATTTT.

This clonotype has more than one count but fewer than ten. DNA for the CDR3: TGTGCCAGCAGTTTTACAGGGGGCCCAGATACGCAGTATTTT. Its translation is CASSFTGGPDTQYF. The gene calls are TRBV12-3 or TRBV12-4 and TRBJ2-3, with TRBD1 matching over 9 bases. After removal of 3 bases from V and 4 bases from J, the junction contained 2 bases not matched to a gene. CDR3 size: 14 residues.

The V gene is TRBV20-1, the J gene TRBJ2-3, with 9 bases aligning to TRBD1. V lost 1 base to trimming and J lost 3 bases; unmatched junction nucleotides: 5. The CDR3 is made up of 15 amino acids. Germline V CDR1 and CDR2: DFQATT, SNEGSKA (reference sequence). CDR3 bases: TGCAGTGCTAGAGTTGACAGGGGGGTGACAGATACGCAGTATTTT. It specifies CSARVDRGVTDTQYF.

V is TRBV30 and J is TRBJ1-2; D is uncertain. The ends were cut back, 4 bases at V and 8 bases at J, with 11 bases in the middle. This CDR3 is built from 11 residues. The V gene's germline CDR1 is GTSNPN and CDR2 SVGIG (reference sequence). The CDR3 protein is CAWNPGGGYTF. The DNA of the CDR3 is TGTGCCTGGAACCCGGGTGGAGGCTACACCTTC.

Only a few counts were recorded for this clonotype. The chain carries TRBV7-2 and TRBJ1-5; a possible D gene is TRBD1 (5 bases). Trimming pared 1 base from V and 5 bases from J, leaving 9 bases between. Germline V gene data show CDR1 as SGHTA and CDR2 as FQGNSA. The CDR3 totals 14 residues. CDR3 amino acids: CASSLEWGHQPQHF. The CDR3 coding sequence is TGTGCCAGCAGCTTAGAGTGGGGCCATCAGCCCCAGCATTTT. The full variable domain, its missing parts supplied by reference TRBV7-2 and TRBJ1-5, is GAGVSQSPSNKVTEKGKDVELRCDPISGHTALYWYRQSLGQGLEFLIYFQGNSAPDKSGLPSDRFSAERTGGSVSTLTIQRTQQEDSAVYLCASSLEWGHQPQHFGDGTRLSIL.

This clonotype has more than one count but fewer than ten. The genes are TRBV9 and TRBJ2-3; D not certain. The CDR3 length is 14 residues. Germline CDR1 and CDR2: SGDLS and YYNGEE. V was shortened by 4 bases and J by 4 bases, with 13 bases between the two germline ends. CDR3 in amino acids: CASSTELGADTQYF. The CDR3 DNA reads as TGTGCCAGCAGCACCGAGCTCGGCGCAGATACGCAGTATTTT.

This clonotype was detected many times. The CDR3 region has the DNA TGCGCCAGCAGCCAAGGAGTATCAAGCGGGGGTTACGAGCAGTACTTC. Translating gives CASSQGVSSGGYEQYF. The V and J genes are TRBV4-3 and TRBJ2-7; 8 bases are shared with TRBD2. J gave up 4 bases and V 1 base, and 9 bases lay outside the gene matches. Germline values: CDR1 LGHNA, CDR2 YSLEER. The CDR3 length is 16 residues.

This clonotype was observed a few times. The chain has TRBV24-1 and TRBJ2-3; D is unresolved. This CDR3 has 13 amino acids. Germline-derived CDR1 and CDR2 are KGHDR and SFDVKD. The V end lost 2 bases, the J end lost 5 bases, and 7 bases lay between the germline ends. The CDR3 loop reads CATSDYGGDTQYF. Here the CDR3 DNA reads TGTGCCACCAGTGATTACGGCGGAGATACGCAGTATTTT.

The V and J genes are TRBV4-3 and TRBJ1-2; perhaps TRBD1 as D (6 bases). V shed 0 bases and J shed 7 bases, with 18 bases lying between them. CDR1 is LGHNA and CDR2 is YSLEER in the germline V gene. This CDR3 has 16 residues. For the CDR3, the DNA is TGCGCCAGCAGCCAAGATCCAACTACAGGGATGGGTGGCTACACCTTC. Translation: CASSQDPTTGMGGYTF.

In its sample, this clonotype was seen a few times. The chain couples TRBV7-9 to TRBJ1-2; maybe TRBD1 (5 bases). The CDR3 has 12 residues. Germline V gives CDR1 SEHNR, CDR2 FQNEAQ (reference sequence). V dropped 2 bases and J dropped 7 bases, with 8 bases sitting between them. CDR3 bases: TGTGCCAGCAGCTTAAACGGGGGTGGCTACACCTTC. Translation: CASSLNGGGYTF.

The sample holds a few counts of this clonotype. The chain links TRBV5-4 to TRBJ1-6; 11 bases line up with TRBD1. This CDR3 is built from 18 residues. V gave up 0 bases and J gave up 7 bases; unmatched junction bases: 9. Germline V gene data show CDR1 as SGHNT and CDR2 as YYREEE (reference sequence). The DNA of the CDR3 is TGTGCCAGCAGCTTGGATGGGACAGGGGGTTCATTGAATTCACCCCTCCACTTT. Residues: CASSLDGTGGSLNSPLHF.

This clonotype has a handful of counts. The DNA of the CDR3 is TGTGCCAGCAGATCGATAAGGAATCAGCCCCAGCATTTT. As protein: CASRSIRNQPQHF. The chain recombines TRBV28 with TRBJ1-5; D unclear. This CDR3 is built from 13 residues. The germline V gene has CDR1 MDHEN and CDR2 SYDVKM. V gave up 6 bases and J gave up 4 bases, with 10 bases separating them. The full variable domain, in which reference TRBV28 and TRBJ1-5 provide the parts outside the CDR3, is DVKVTQSSRYLVKRTGEKVFLECVQDMDHENMFWYRQDPGLGLRLIYFSYDVKMKEKGDIPEGYSVSREKKERFSLILESASTNQTSMYLCASRSIRNQPQHFGDGTRLSIL.

This rearrangement joins TRBV10-3 to TRBJ2-5; D remains ambiguous. Germline V gene sequence: CDR1 ENHRY, CDR2 SYGVKD. V was clipped by 0 bases and J by 9 bases, with 11 bases between them. The CDR3 has 13 amino acids. The CDR3: CAISESTNEAQYF. CDR3 DNA: TGTGCCATCAGTGAGTCCACCAACGAGGCCCAGTACTTC.

The chain uses TRBV5-4 and TRBJ1-2; D is ambiguous. The CDR3 consists of 12 residues. The germline V and J ends were trimmed by 3 bases and 8 bases, with 11 bases remaining between them. Germline lookup yields CDR1 SGHNT and CDR2 YYREEE (reference sequence). This chain's CDR3 is CASSSPLSGYTF. The CDR3 nucleotides are TGTGCCAGCAGCTCCCCCCTGAGCGGCTACACCTTC.

This sequence joins TRBV18 and TRBJ2-1; possibly TRBD2 for D (6 bases). This CDR3 is 16 amino acids long. With 0 bases removed from V and 3 bases from J, the gap between germline ends came to 12 bases. Germline V CDR1 and CDR2: KGHSH, LQKENI. CDR3 protein: CASSPPAGADYNEQFF. CDR3 nucleotide sequence: TGTGCCAGCTCACCACCAGCGGGTGCCGACTACAATGAGCAGTTCTTC.

This clonotype came up many times. The CDR3 DNA follows: TGTGCCAGCAGGCCGACTAGCGGGGGAACAGATACGCAGTATTTT. Its translation: CASRPTSGGTDTQYF. The chain combines TRBV6-5 with TRBJ2-3; 12 nucleotides align to TRBD2. Germline CDR1 and CDR2: MNHEY and SVGAGI. Trimming removed 6 bases from V and 3 bases from J; junction bases left unmatched: 4. This CDR3 has 15 residues.

This clonotype was seen ten or more times. This rearrangement joins TRBV5-1 to TRBJ1-1; 8 bases align to TRBD1. The CDR3 contains 15 residues. V was pared by 0 bases and J by 6 bases, with 7 bases of the junction left unmatched. CDR1 SGHRS and CDR2 YFSETQ come from the germline V gene. The CDR3 sequence: CASSLVTGDVAEAFF. The CDR3 DNA follows: TGCGCCAGCAGCTTGGTGACAGGGGATGTCGCTGAAGCTTTCTTT.

This clonotype was observed a handful of times. The chain uses TRBV6-6 and TRBJ1-3; D remains ambiguous. There are 15 residues in the CDR3. Per the germline V gene, CDR1 is MNHNY and CDR2 is SVGAGI (reference sequence). Trimming cost V 5 bases and J 0 bases, with 11 bases left between them. CDR3 DNA: TGTGCCAGCAGTGAAGAAGCTTACTCTGGAAACACCATATATTTT. Protein product: CASSEEAYSGNTIYF.

This clonotype was observed many times. The rearrangement uses TRBV12-3 or TRBV12-4 and TRBJ1-3; D not certain. V lost 3 bases, J lost 0 bases, and 6 bases lay in between. CDR3 size: 14 residues. CDR3 protein: CASSFSVSGNTIYF. The CDR3 nucleotides read TGTGCCAGCAGTTTCTCAGTCTCTGGAAACACCATATATTTT.